This is a list of T cell receptor beta chains from one sample in a study of patients and donors after allogeneic stem cell transplantation. TCRdb passed the RT-PCR reads through MiXCR, listing each CDR3 protein once. The sample lists some 90,000 distinct CDR3 sequences, roughly 50% occurring once. Sequencing input: blood, either unsorted or a sorted T cell fraction (not recorded which). These receptors all stem from a human donor who was either an allogeneic HSCT recipient or a stem cell or donor lymphocyte infusion donor (not recorded which). It is not recorded whose cells these are; they may come from a transplant donor. Each CDR3 is given with its conserved first and last residue. D genes are given only for firm matches. The size field is filled for only some rows; it gives once, few, many or a size class.

D,J,size,V,CDR3,DNA
-,TRBJ1-2,few,TRBV7-9,CASSPVVRLELANYGYTF,TGTGCCAGCAGCCCGGTGGTCCGGTTGGAGTTAGCTAACTATGGCTACACCTTC
-,TRBJ1-1,few,TRBV2,CAGAQGQRQSEAFF,TGTGCCGGGGCTCAAGGACAGCGGCAATCTGAAGCTTTCTTT
TRBD1,TRBJ2-2,-,TRBV7-3,CASSPNRDRDTGELFF,TGTGCCAGCAGCCCAAACCGGGACAGGGACACCGGGGAGCTGTTTTTT
TRBD1,TRBJ1-5,-,TRBV5-1,CASSLEVGTGTKEPQHF,TGCGCCAGCAGCTTGGAGGTTGGGACAGGGACCAAGGAGCCCCAGCATTTT
-,TRBJ1-4,-,TRBV5-4,CASTNRAGGDEKLFF,TGTGCCAGCACCAATCGGGCCGGGGGTGATGAAAAACTGTTTTTT
TRBD2,TRBJ2-1,-,TRBV5-1,CASSLDLAGLDEQFF,TGCGCCAGCAGCTTGGATCTAGCGGGACTTGATGAGCAGTTCTTC
-,TRBJ1-5,-,TRBV6-2/TRBV6-3,CASSVARTHEPQHF,TGTGCCAGCAGTGTAGCTCGGACCCACGAGCCCCAGCATTTT
TRBD1,TRBJ1-3,-,TRBV7-2,CASSDRQGLSGNTIYF,TGTGCCAGCAGCGACCGACAGGGACTCTCTGGAAACACCATATATTTT
-,TRBJ1-5,-,TRBV12-3/TRBV12-4,CASSFPGKYQPQHF,TGTGCCAGCAGTTTCCCGGGGAAGTACCAGCCCCAGCATTTT
-,TRBJ1-5,-,TRBV12-3/TRBV12-4,CASRIQNQPQHF,TGTGCCAGCAGAATTCAGAATCAGCCCCAGCATTTT
-,TRBJ1-6,-,TRBV27,CASSLSAGVNSPLHF,TGTGCCAGCAGTTTATCCGCAGGGGTTAATTCACCCCTCCACTTT
-,TRBJ2-2,-,TRBV7-2,CASSFPGELFF,TGTGCCAGCAGCTTTCCCGGGGAGCTGTTTTTT
-,TRBJ1-1,-,TRBV5-1,CASSIRPSLNTEAFF,TGCGCCAGCAGCATTAGACCGTCTTTGAACACTGAAGCTTTCTTT
-,TRBJ1-5,-,TRBV6-1,CASLTEINQPQHF,TGTGCCAGCTTGACAGAAATTAATCAGCCCCAGCATTTT
TRBD1,TRBJ1-5,-,TRBV7-8,CASSAQTGLLYSNQPQHF,TGTGCCAGCAGCGCCCAGACAGGGTTACTTTATAGCAATCAGCCCCAGCATTTT
TRBD1,TRBJ1-6,-,TRBV29-1,CSVEGDSFDNSPLHF,TGCAGCGTTGAAGGGGACAGCTTCGATAATTCACCCCTCCACTTT
TRBD1,TRBJ1-6,-,TRBV6-6,CASRRYQGEPGASNSPLHF,TGTGCCAGCAGACGATATCAGGGGGAGCCTGGGGCGAGTAATTCACCCCTCCACTTT
-,TRBJ2-3,-,TRBV6-7,CARGVASDTQYF,TGTGCCAGAGGAGTAGCCTCGGATACGCAGTATTTT
-,TRBJ1-1,-,TRBV27,CASSVVTFGAMNTEAFF,TGTGCCAGCAGCGTAGTCACCTTCGGGGCCATGAACACTGAAGCTTTCTTT
-,TRBJ2-7,-,TRBV29-1,CSVGRAGEGYEQYF,TGCAGCGTCGGACGGGCAGGGGAAGGGTACGAGCAGTACTTC
TRBD2,TRBJ2-7,-,TRBV20-1,CSARVSSSGTYEQYF,TGCAGTGCTAGAGTATCATCTAGCGGGACCTACGAGCAGTACTTC
-,TRBJ1-1,-,TRBV12-3/TRBV12-4,CASSHPEGATEAFF,TGTGCCAGCAGTCACCCGGAGGGCGCCACTGAAGCTTTCTTT
-,TRBJ1-2,-,TRBV6-5,CASSYSEAAPNYGYTF,TGTGCCAGCAGTTACTCGGAGGCAGCTCCAAACTATGGCTACACCTTC
TRBD1,TRBJ1-2,-,TRBV18,CASSSGTGQDYGYTF,TGTGCCAGCTCTTCCGGGACAGGTCAAGACTATGGCTACACCTTC
-,TRBJ1-1,-,TRBV19,CASSPASRGAFF,TGTGCCAGTAGTCCTGCCTCCCGCGGAGCTTTCTTT
TRBD1,TRBJ2-7,-,TRBV23-1,CASSQSRDRLYEQYF,TGCGCCAGCAGTCAATCGAGGGACAGGCTGTACGAGCAGTACTTC
-,TRBJ1-5,-,TRBV6-2/TRBV6-3,CASSQTGYQPQHF,TGTGCCAGCAGCCAGACAGGTTATCAGCCCCAGCATTTT
-,TRBJ1-1,few,TRBV7-9,CASSYPGLPTSFF,TGTGCCAGCAGCTATCCGGGACTCCCAACTTCTTTCTTT
TRBD1,TRBJ2-1,-,TRBV27,CASVRTGSYNEQFF,TGTGCCAGCGTGCGGACAGGGTCCTACAATGAGCAGTTCTTC
TRBD1,TRBJ1-2,-,TRBV12-3/TRBV12-4,CANSNTGTGGTSYGYTF,TGTGCCAACAGCAACACCGGGACAGGTGGAACTAGCTATGGCTACACCTTC
-,TRBJ2-7,-,TRBV18,CASSPLGDGHEQYF,TGTGCCAGCTCACCATTAGGGGATGGCCACGAGCAGTACTTC
-,TRBJ1-2,few,TRBV7-6,CASSGLLNYGYTF,TGTGCCAGCAGCGGGCTCCTTAACTATGGCTACACCTTC
-,TRBJ1-2,few,TRBV5-1,CASWDTGTNYGYTF,TGCGCCAGCTGGGATACAGGGACTAACTATGGCTACACCTTC
-,TRBJ1-2,-,TRBV20-1,CSASTSSNYGYTF,TGCAGTGCTAGTACCAGCTCTAACTATGGCTACACCTTC
TRBD2,TRBJ2-2,-,TRBV6-2/TRBV6-3,CASSLGTSGTGELFF,TGTGCCAGCAGTCTCGGGACTAGCGGCACCGGGGAGCTGTTTTTT
TRBD1,TRBJ1-1,few,TRBV12-3/TRBV12-4,CASRQGGTAFF,TGTGCCAGCAGACAGGGGGGTACTGCTTTCTTT
TRBD1,TRBJ2-7,-,TRBV10-1,CASGLQGRPYEQYF,TGCGCCAGCGGATTACAGGGGAGACCCTACGAGCAGTACTTC
TRBD1,TRBJ1-4,-,TRBV25-1,CASSDWSTDRGLEKLFF,TGTGCCAGCAGTGATTGGAGTACGGACAGGGGGTTGGAAAAACTGTTTTTT
-,TRBJ1-1,few,TRBV20-1,CSATYRNFEAFF,TGCAGTGCCACGTACAGGAATTTCGAAGCTTTCTTT
-,TRBJ2-5,-,TRBV7-9,CASSLVPQETQYF,TGTGCCAGCAGCTTAGTACCGCAAGAGACCCAGTACTTC
-,TRBJ2-1,-,TRBV12-3/TRBV12-4,CASSLGFREFKGNEQFF,TGTGCCAGCAGTTTAGGTTTCAGAGAATTTAAAGGTAATGAGCAGTTCTTC
TRBD1,TRBJ1-1,once,TRBV28,CASRSTGRSLYTEAFF,TGTGCCAGCAGATCGACAGGGAGGTCCCTTTACACTGAAGCTTTCTTT
-,TRBJ2-1,few,TRBV10-3,CAIRGDNEQFF,TGTGCCATCAGGGGGGACAATGAGCAGTTCTTC
-,TRBJ1-3,-,TRBV7-2,CASSLDGAGGNTIYF,TGTGCCAGCAGCCTGGACGGTGCAGGAGGAAACACCATATATTTT
-,TRBJ2-5,-,TRBV2,CASSEGLIAGDQYF,TGTGCCAGCAGTGAAGGGCTTATCGCTGGAGACCAGTACTTC
-,TRBJ1-6,few,TRBV20-1,CSAQGDTYNSPLHF,TGCAGTGCTCAAGGGGACACCTATAATTCACCCCTCCACTTT
-,TRBJ2-5,-,TRBV6-5,CASSYSGLRETQYF,TGTGCCAGCAGTTACTCCGGCCTAAGGGAGACCCAGTACTTC
-,TRBJ1-1,few,TRBV12-3/TRBV12-4,CASSQVTMNTEAFF,TGTGCCAGCAGCCAAGTAACAATGAACACTGAAGCTTTCTTT
-,TRBJ1-5,-,TRBV7-9,CASSFSRAGENQPQHF,TGTGCCAGCAGCTTCTCTCGGGCAGGGGAAAATCAGCCCCAGCATTTT
-,TRBJ1-2,few,TRBV12-3/TRBV12-4,CASSFTNYGYTF,TGTGCCAGCAGTTTTACTAACTATGGCTACACCTTC
-,TRBJ2-1,-,TRBV29-1,CSATSTSVVQFF,TGCAGCGCCACCTCGACGAGCGTGGTGCAGTTCTTC